This T cell receptor beta chain stems from a study of blood T cell repertoires in COVID-19. Per germline, CDR1 SGHRS and CDR2 YFSETQ. The CDR3 runs 14 residues. Unmatched junction bases numbered 6, after V lost 4 bases and J lost 4 bases. In the authors' methods: Estimated nucleated cell counts came from reference gene primer amplification. Assay used: immunoSEQ multiplex PCR; TCRdb lists only in-frame clones, some missing. V, J and clone size reflect that table, while D and trimming were determined from the DNA. This table holds around 140,000 clones, about 91% found once. This TCR came from a woman aged 45-65 years with acute or convalescent COVID-19. Sequenced sample: peripheral blood. V usage is TRBV5-1 and J usage is TRBJ2-7, with TRBD1 identical over 9 bases. The CDR3, as DNA: TGCGCCAGCAGCGCGGGACAGGGTGGTTACGAGCAGTACTTC. This encodes CASSAGQGGYEQYF.